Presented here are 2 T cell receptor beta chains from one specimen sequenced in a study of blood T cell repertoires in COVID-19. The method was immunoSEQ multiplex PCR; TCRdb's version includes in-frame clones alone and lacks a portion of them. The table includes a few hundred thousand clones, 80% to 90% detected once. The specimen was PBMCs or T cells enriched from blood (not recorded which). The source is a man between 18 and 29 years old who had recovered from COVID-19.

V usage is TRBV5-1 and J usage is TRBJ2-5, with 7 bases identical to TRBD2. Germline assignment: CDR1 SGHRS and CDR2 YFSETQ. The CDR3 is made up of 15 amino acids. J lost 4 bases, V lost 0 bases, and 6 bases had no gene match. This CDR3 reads CASSLAMGRGETQYF. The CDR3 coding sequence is TGCGCCAGCAGCTTGGCCATGGGGAGGGGAGAGACCCAGTACTTC. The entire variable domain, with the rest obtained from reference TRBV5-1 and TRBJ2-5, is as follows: KAGVTQTPRYLIKTRGQQVTLSCSPISGHRSVSWYQQTPGQGLQFLFEYFSETQRNKGNFPGRFSGRQFSNSRSEMNVSTLELGDSALYLCASSLAMGRGETQYFGPGTRLLVL.

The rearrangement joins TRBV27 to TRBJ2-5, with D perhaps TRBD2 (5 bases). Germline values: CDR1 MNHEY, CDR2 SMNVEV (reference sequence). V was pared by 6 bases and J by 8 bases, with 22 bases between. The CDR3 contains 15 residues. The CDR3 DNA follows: TGTGCCAGCAGGGTCTCATACGGGGTGAGGGCAACCCAGTACTTC. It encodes CASRVSYGVRATQYF.